This T cell receptor (beta chain) was sequenced during a study of blood T cell repertoires in COVID-19. Study background: Acute and convalescent COVID-19 samples came from the United States, Italy and Spain. The cDNA or gDNA used as material had been derived from T cells, B-cell-depleted T cells, or PBMCs.

The participants were between roughly 18 and 89 years old and came from 20 to 30 US areas. Exposed enrollees encountered a COVID-19 case at some point within 2 weeks before study entry. Details on this clone: Other DNA sequences in the sample encode the same CDR3.

TCRdb's copy holds only in-frame clones and misses some; the assay was immunoSEQ multiplex PCR. The sample has approximately 300,000 clones, roughly 90% seen once; the top ten hold about 4%. This CDR3 is 14 amino acids long. The V end was cut by 1 base, the J end by 5 bases, with 11 bases between. Germline V CDR1 and CDR2: MGHRA, YSYEKL. The V and J genes are TRBV4-1 and TRBJ1-2; D perhaps matches TRBD1 (5 bases). Sample: PBMCs or T cells enriched from blood (not recorded which). The origin of this receptor is a woman under 40 who had been exposed to COVID-19. In DNA, the CDR3 is TGCGCCAGCAGCCAAGTCGGGCAGGGTTATGGCTACACCTTC. It codes for CASSQVGQGYGYTF.